Listed here are 17 T cell receptor beta chains from one sample, sequenced in a study of cytomegalovirus exposure and HLA in healthy donors. It was with 60 Vbeta and 13 Jbeta primers that the PCR ran. Clones were read by immunoSEQ multiplex PCR, and TCRdb kept only the in-frame ones, dropping some. The sample has about 140,000 clones, more than 70% seen once. The specimen sequenced was PBMCs. These receptor sequences come from a man aged 45 to 65 in good health and CMV-seronegative.

CDR3 region: CSVEVVLRTSGRGETQYF. The CDR3 nucleotides read TGCAGCGTTGAAGTGGTCTTAAGGACTAGCGGGAGAGGAGAGACCCAGTACTTC. J is TRBJ2-5 and V is TRBV29-1, with 13 nucleotides matching TRBD2. J lost 4 bases, V lost 1 base, and 12 bases had no gene match. The CDR3 loop spans 18 amino acids. The germline V gene encodes CDR1 SQVTM and CDR2 ANQGSEA.

The chain employs TRBV5-1 and TRBJ2-1, with 9 bases identical to TRBD2. Germline trimming cut 1 base from V and 4 bases from J; bases unmatched to any gene: 3. Germline lookup yields CDR1 SGHRS and CDR2 YFSETQ. The CDR3 has 15 amino acids. The CDR3 DNA follows: TGCGCCAGCAGCTTGTTCCTAGCGGGGTACAATGAGCAGTTCTTC. Residues: CASSLFLAGYNEQFF.

The CDR3 nucleotides are TGTGCCAGCAGTTCCCTAGCGGGAGTACGGGAGACCCAGTACTTC. As protein: CASSSLAGVRETQYF. The chain uses TRBV6-6 and TRBJ2-5, with 10 bases that match TRBD2. After removal of 4 bases from V and 5 bases from J, the junction contained 7 bases not matched to a gene. Germline CDR1 and CDR2: MNHNY and SVGAGI (reference sequence). This CDR3 comprises 15 residues.

This clone was seen a single time. The sample has other DNA sequences that encode this CDR3 too. This chain joins TRBV30 and TRBJ1-2; D is unresolved. This CDR3 spans 14 amino acids. Germline V gene sequence: CDR1 GTSNPN, CDR2 SVGIG (reference sequence). Trimming shortened V by 0 bases and J by 0 bases, and 8 bases separated the two germline ends. The CDR3 nucleotides read TGTGCCTGGAGTGTAGGACTGTCTAACTATGGCTACACCTTC. This translates into CAWSVGLSNYGYTF.

The rearrangement joins TRBV7-9 to TRBJ2-6; maybe TRBD2 (5 bases). Germline values: CDR1 SEHNR, CDR2 FQNEAQ (reference sequence). The CDR3 runs to 16 residues. V lost 5 bases and J lost 4, with 15 bases in between. Written as DNA, the CDR3 is TGTGCCAGCAGCACTAGTAGATTGGCAGGGGCCAACGTCCTGACTTTC. Amino acid sequence: CASSTSRLAGANVLTF.

The chain joins TRBV11-2 to TRBJ1-5, with a tentative D call TRBD1 (6 bases). The CDR3 spans 15 residues. Germline V gene data show CDR1 as SGHAT and CDR2 as FQNNGV. V lost 3 bases to trimming and J lost 1 base, with 10 bases between them. The CDR3 sequence is CASSLDSGSNQPQHF. In DNA, the CDR3 is TGTGCCAGCAGCTTGGACAGCGGAAGCAATCAGCCCCAGCATTTT.

V is TRBV5-5 and J is TRBJ2-3; 7 bases line up with TRBD2. The CDR3 extends over 16 amino acids. Germline V lookup: CDR1 SGHKS, CDR2 YYEKEE (reference sequence). The V and J ends lost 1 base and 5 bases, in that order; junction bases with no gene match: 10. CDR3 in DNA: TGTGCCAGCAGCTTGAGTCTAGCGGTGGTTGGAGATACGCAGTATTTT. This sequence encodes CASSLSLAVVGDTQYF.

V and J are TRBV16 and TRBJ1-1; possibly TRBD1 for D (5 bases). V lost 0 bases and J 3 bases, leaving 17 bases between the germline ends. Germline-derived CDR1 and CDR2 are KGHSY and FQNENV. CDR3 length: 17 amino acids. CDR3 DNA sequence: TGTGCCAGCAGCCAATCTATCGGGGGGGTCGAAGACACTGAAGCTTTCTTT. Encoded protein: CASSQSIGGVEDTEAFF.

This sequence joins TRBV11-3 and TRBJ2-3, with TRBD2 matching 11 bases. Trimming at V came to 3 bases and at J to 4 bases, leaving 0 bases not matched to a gene. The CDR3 totals 14 residues. Germline loops: CDR1 SGHNT, CDR2 YENEEA. The CDR3 nucleotides are TGTGCCAGCAGCTTGGGACTAGCGGCAGATACGCAGTATTTT. It yields the protein CASSLGLAADTQYF.

V gene TRBV5-1 combines with J gene TRBJ2-3, with 13 bases lining up with TRBD2. The J segment lost 4 bases and the V segment lost 4 bases, leaving 9 bases of the junction unmatched. Germline CDR1 is SGHRS and CDR2 is YFSETQ. This CDR3 region has 17 residues. As DNA, the CDR3 is TGCGCCAGCAGCGTTCGGACTAGCGGGAGAGTCGCAGATACGCAGTATTTT. Translated, it gives CASSVRTSGRVADTQYF. The full variable domain, its missing parts supplied by reference TRBV5-1 and TRBJ2-3, is KAGVTQTPRYLIKTRGQQVTLSCSPISGHRSVSWYQQTPGQGLQFLFEYFSETQRNKGNFPGRFSGRQFSNSRSEMNVSTLELGDSALYLCASSVRTSGRVADTQYFGPGTRLTVL.

The V gene is TRBV9, the J gene TRBJ2-2, with 7 bases identical to TRBD1. Germline V gene lookup returns CDR1 SGDLS and CDR2 YYNGEE. This CDR3 is 17 amino acids long. V gave up 0 bases and J gave up 3 bases; unmatched junction bases: 8. The CDR3 coding sequence is TGTGCCAGCAGCGTAGCTACTGGGACAGTTTACACCGGGGAGCTGTTTTTT. It yields the protein CASSVATGTVYTGELFF.

This rearrangement joins TRBV6-1 to TRBJ2-5, with 8 positions matching TRBD2. The last part of the DNA fits TRBJ2-7 better; the J call may be wrong. This CDR3 has 14 amino acids. Germline V gene lookup returns CDR1 MNHNS and CDR2 SASEGT. CDR3 protein: CASSTGGRQYEQYF. The CDR3 DNA sequence: TGTGCCAGCAGTACGGGAGGGAGGCAATACGAGCAGTACTTC.

V is TRBV9 and J is TRBJ2-3; TRBD2 matches 12 bases. V dropped 3 bases and J dropped 2; count of bases not matched to a gene: 4. The CDR3 consists of 16 residues. Germline V gives CDR1 SGDLS, CDR2 YYNGEE. This CDR3 is CASSALAGGYTDTQYF. CDR3 DNA: TGTGCCAGCAGCGCCCTAGCGGGAGGGTACACAGATACGCAGTATTTT. Filled out from reference TRBV9 and TRBJ2-3, the complete variable domain reads DSGVTQTPKHLITATGQRVTLRCSPRSGDLSVYWYQQSLDQGLQFLIQYYNGEERAKGNILERFSAQQFPDLHSELNLSSLELGDSALYFCASSALAGGYTDTQYFGPGTRLTVL.

This rearrangement joins TRBV5-1 to TRBJ1-1, with D unclear. From germline, CDR1 is SGHRS and CDR2 YFSETQ. Trimming shortened V by 4 bases and J by 9 bases, and 22 bases separated the two germline ends. The CDR3 totals 15 residues. Here the CDR3 reads CASSLGLSGRAQAFF. The CDR3 DNA follows: TGCGCCAGCAGCCTGGGTTTAAGTGGGAGGGCCCAAGCTTTCTTT.

Only a few counts were recorded for this clone. V is TRBV12-5 and J is TRBJ2-5, with D possibly TRBD1 on 6 matching bases. The germline gives CDR1 LGHNT, CDR2 FRNRAP. V was clipped by 0 bases and J by 5 bases, with 19 bases between them. There are 17 residues in the CDR3. The CDR3 region is CASGLVRVQGSRETQYF. The CDR3 coding sequence is TGTGCTAGTGGTTTGGTACGCGTTCAGGGGTCAAGGGAGACCCAGTACTTC.

The rearrangement joins TRBV29-1 to TRBJ1-2; 11 bases are shared with TRBD1. CDR1 is SQVTM and CDR2 is ANQGSEA in the germline V gene. Trimming cost V 6 bases and J 2 bases; bases outside gene matches: 2. The CDR3 is made up of 13 amino acids. This CDR3 is CSVGQGANYGYTF. The CDR3 nucleotides read TGCAGCGTCGGACAGGGGGCGAACTATGGCTACACCTTC.

The V call is TRBV18, the J call TRBJ2-7; 8 bases line up with TRBD2. The CDR3 has 14 residues. Germline loops: CDR1 KGHSH, CDR2 LQKENI. After removal of 3 bases from V and 4 bases from J, the junction contained 5 bases not matched to a gene. CDR3 DNA sequence: TGTGCCAGCTCACCTGGGACTAGAGGTTACGAGCAGTACTTC. It encodes CASSPGTRGYEQYF.